There are many counts of the clone carrying this T cell receptor beta chain. Its target is unknown. Criteria for exclusion of patients were uncontrolled infection, other autoimmune disease, pregnancy or lactation. PBMCs came from around 10 ml fresh peripheral blood. Germline CDR1 LGHDT, CDR2 YNNKEL (reference sequence). Trimming took 4 bases from V and 3 from J; bases not matched to a gene: 8. CDR3 size: 15 residues. The sample comes from a study of T cells in Graves' hyperthyroidism and ophthalmopathy. Researchers took RNA transcripts and amplified the TCR beta CDR3 regions from them. During a first-round RT-PCR of the TCR CDR3, the HTBI primer set was used. TCRdb reprocessed the multiplex PCR reads with MiXCR, giving one entry per CDR3 protein. The table has around 340,000 distinct CDR3 sequences, about 15% seen once; the top ten hold approximately 33%. Whole-study findings and limits: Ophthalmopathy was model-predicted a median roughly 6.5 months pre-onset.

The chain has TRBV3-1 and TRBJ1-1; 7 bases match TRBD1. Sequencing was done on a sample of blood. This clonotype was sampled from a man aged 25 to 45 with Graves' hyperthyroidism. The CDR3: CASSRNRGLDTEAFF. DNA of the CDR3: TGTGCCAGCAGCCGCAACAGGGGCCTCGACACTGAAGCTTTCTTT.